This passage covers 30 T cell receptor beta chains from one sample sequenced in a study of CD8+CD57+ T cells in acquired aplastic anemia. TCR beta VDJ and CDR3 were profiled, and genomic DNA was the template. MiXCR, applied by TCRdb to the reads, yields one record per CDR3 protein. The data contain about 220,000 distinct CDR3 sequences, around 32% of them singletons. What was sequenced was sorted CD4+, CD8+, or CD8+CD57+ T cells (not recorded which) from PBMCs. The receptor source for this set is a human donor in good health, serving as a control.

The CDR3 DNA is TGTGCCAGTAGTCCACGGGACAGGGAGTTTGGCGAGCAGTACTTC. This translates into CASSPRDREFGEQYF. This rearrangement joins TRBV19 to TRBJ2-7; 9 bases match TRBD1. Trimming took 5 bases from V and 6 from J; bases not matched to a gene: 11. This CDR3 contains 15 residues. Germline V CDR1 and CDR2: LNHDA, SQIVND (reference sequence).

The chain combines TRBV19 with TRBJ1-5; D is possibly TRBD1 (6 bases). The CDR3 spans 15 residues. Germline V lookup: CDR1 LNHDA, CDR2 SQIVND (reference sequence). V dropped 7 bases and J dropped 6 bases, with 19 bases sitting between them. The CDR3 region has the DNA TGTGCCAGTACCGACAGGCAAAGCATTGTTCAGCCCCAGCATTTT. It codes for CASTDRQSIVQPQHF.

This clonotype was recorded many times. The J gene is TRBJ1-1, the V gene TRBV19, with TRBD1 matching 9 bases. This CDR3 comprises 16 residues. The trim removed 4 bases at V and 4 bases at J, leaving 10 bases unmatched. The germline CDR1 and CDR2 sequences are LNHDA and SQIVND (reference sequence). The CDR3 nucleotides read TGTGCCAGTAGTACCGGACAGGGGAAGGGGAGCACTGAAGCTTTCTTT. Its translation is CASSTGQGKGSTEAFF.

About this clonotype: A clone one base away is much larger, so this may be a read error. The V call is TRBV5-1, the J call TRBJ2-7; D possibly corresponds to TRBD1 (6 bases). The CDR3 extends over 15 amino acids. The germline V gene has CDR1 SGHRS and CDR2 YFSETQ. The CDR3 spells CASSVGQPSSYEQCF. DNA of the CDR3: TGCGCCAGCAGCGTAGGACAGCCGAGCTCCTACGAGCAGTGCTTC. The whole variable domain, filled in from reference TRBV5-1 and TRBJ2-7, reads KAGVTQTPRYLIKTRGQQVTLSCSPISGHRSVSWYQQTPGQGLQFLFEYFSETQRNKGNFPGRFSGRQFSNSRSEMNVSTLELGDSALYLCASSVGQPSSYEQCFGPGTRLTVT.

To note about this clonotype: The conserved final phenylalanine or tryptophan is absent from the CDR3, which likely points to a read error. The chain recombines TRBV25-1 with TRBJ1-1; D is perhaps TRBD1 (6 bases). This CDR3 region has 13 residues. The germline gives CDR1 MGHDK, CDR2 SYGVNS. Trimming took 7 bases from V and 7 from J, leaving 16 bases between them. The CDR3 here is CASTYGRGIEAFL. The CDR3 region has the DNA TGTGCCAGCACCTACGGCAGGGGTATTGAAGCTTTCCTT.

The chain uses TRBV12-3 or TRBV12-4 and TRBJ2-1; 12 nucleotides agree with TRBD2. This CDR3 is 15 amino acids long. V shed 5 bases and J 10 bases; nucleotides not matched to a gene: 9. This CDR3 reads CASSGRLAGVWEQFF. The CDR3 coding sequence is TGTGCCAGCAGTGGTAGACTAGCGGGAGTATGGGAGCAGTTCTTC.

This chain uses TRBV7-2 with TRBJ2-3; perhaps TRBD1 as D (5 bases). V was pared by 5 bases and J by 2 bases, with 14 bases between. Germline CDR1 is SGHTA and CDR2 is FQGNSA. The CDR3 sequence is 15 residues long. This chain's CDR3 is CASSPQGGFTDTQYF. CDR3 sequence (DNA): TGTGCCAGCAGCCCCCAGGGCGGTTTCACAGATACGCAGTATTTT.

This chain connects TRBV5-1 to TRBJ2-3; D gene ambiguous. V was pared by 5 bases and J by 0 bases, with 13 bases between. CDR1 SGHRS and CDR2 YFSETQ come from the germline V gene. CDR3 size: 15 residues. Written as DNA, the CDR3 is TGCGCCAGCAGACGGACCGTACTTAGCACAGATACGCAGTATTTT. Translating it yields CASRRTVLSTDTQYF.

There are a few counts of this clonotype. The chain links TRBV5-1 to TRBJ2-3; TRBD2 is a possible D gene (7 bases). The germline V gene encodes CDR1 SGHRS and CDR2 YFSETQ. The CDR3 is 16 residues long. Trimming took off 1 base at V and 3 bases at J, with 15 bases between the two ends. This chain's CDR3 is CASSLMGGRGTDTQYF. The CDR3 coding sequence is TGCGCCAGCAGCTTGATGGGGGGGCGTGGGACAGATACGCAGTATTTT.

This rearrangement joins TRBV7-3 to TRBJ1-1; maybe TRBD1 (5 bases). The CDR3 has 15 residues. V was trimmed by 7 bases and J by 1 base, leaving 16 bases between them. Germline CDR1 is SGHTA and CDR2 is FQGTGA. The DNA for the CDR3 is TGTGCCAGCACTCTCACGGGGGATAGGAACACTGAAGCTTTCTTT. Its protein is CASTLTGDRNTEAFF.

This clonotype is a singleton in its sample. This CDR3 reads CATGSVGDRAGEQYF. For the CDR3, the DNA is TGTGCCACCGGCTCCGTAGGGGACAGGGCGGGTGAGCAGTACTTC. This sequence joins TRBV24-1 and TRBJ2-7, with 9 bases aligning to TRBD1. This CDR3 region has 15 residues. The V segment lost 9 bases and the J segment 7 bases; nucleotides outside the gene matches: 15. CDR1 and CDR2 from the germline V gene are KGHDR and SFDVKD.

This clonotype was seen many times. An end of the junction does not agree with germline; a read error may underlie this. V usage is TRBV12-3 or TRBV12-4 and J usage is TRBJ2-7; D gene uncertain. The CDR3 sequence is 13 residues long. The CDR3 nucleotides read TGTGCCAGCAGTTCCCTAGTCTCCCACGAGCAGTACTTC. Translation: CASSSLVSHEQYF.

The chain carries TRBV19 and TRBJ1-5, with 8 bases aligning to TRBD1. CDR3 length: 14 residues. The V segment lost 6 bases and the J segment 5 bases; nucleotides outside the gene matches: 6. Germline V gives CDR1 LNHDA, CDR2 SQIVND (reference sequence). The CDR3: CASRGQGRDQPQHF. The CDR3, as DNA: TGTGCCAGTAGAGGACAGGGCAGGGATCAGCCCCAGCATTTT.

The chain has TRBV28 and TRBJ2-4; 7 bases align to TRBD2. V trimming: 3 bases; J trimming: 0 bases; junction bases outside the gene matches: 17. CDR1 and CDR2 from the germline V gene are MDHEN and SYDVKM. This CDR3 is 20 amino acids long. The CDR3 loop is CASSFLSGAMTGLAKNIQYF. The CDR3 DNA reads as TGTGCCAGCAGTTTCTTGAGCGGGGCCATGACGGGGCTAGCCAAAAACATTCAGTACTTC.

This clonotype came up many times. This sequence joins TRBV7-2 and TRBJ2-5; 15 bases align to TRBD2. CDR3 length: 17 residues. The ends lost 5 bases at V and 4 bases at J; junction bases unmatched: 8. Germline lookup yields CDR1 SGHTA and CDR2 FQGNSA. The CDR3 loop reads CASSRGLAGGLVETQYF. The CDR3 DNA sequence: TGTGCCAGCAGCCGAGGACTAGCGGGAGGGTTAGTAGAGACCCAGTACTTC.

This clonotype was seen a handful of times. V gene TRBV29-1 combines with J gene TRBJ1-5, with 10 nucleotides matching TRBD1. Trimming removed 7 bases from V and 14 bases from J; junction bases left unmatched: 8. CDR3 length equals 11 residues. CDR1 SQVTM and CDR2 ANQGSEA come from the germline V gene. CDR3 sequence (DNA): TGCAGCGCGGGACAGGGGAAGCACGAGCATTTT. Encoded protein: CSAGQGKHEHF.

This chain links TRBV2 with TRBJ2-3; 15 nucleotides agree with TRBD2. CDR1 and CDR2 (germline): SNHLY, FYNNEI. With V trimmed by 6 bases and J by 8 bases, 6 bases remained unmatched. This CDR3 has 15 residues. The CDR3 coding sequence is TGTGCCAGCAGCCAGGGGACTAGCGGGGGGCGTACGCAGTATTTT. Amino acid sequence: CASSQGTSGGRTQYF.

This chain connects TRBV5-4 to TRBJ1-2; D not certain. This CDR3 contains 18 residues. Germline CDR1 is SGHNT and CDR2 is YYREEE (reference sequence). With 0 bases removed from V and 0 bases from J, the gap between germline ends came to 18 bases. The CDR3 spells CASSLEGSQARANYGYTF. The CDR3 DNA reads TGTGCCAGCAGCTTGGAAGGTAGTCAGGCTCGGGCTAACTATGGCTACACCTTC.

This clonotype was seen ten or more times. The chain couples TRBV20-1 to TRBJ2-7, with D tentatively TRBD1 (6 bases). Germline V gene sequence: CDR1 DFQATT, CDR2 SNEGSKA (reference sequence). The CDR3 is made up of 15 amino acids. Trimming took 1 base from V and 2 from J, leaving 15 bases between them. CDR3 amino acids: CSARAGDRAAYEQYF. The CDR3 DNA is TGCAGTGCTAGAGCAGGGGACCGGGCGGCCTACGAGCAGTACTTC.

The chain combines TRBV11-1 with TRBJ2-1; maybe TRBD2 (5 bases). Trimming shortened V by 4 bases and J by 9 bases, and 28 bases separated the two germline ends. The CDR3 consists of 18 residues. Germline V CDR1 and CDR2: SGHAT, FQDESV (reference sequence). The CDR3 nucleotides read TGTGCCAGCAGCTCCGATAATCCCCGGACTCGTATTACTGGTGAGCAGTTCTTC. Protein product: CASSSDNPRTRITGEQFF.

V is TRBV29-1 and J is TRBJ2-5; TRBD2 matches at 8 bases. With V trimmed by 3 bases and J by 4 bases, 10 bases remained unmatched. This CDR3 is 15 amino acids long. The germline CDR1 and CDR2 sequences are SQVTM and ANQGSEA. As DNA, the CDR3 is TGCAGCGTTGATGGAGCGGGAGTTAGTGGAGAGACCCAGTACTTC. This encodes CSVDGAGVSGETQYF.

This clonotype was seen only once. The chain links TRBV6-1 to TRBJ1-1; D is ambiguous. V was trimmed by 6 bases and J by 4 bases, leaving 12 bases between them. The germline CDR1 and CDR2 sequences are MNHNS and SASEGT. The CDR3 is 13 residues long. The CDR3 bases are TGTGCCAGCAGGGGAATCCTGGGCACTGAAGCTTTCTTT. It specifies CASRGILGTEAFF.

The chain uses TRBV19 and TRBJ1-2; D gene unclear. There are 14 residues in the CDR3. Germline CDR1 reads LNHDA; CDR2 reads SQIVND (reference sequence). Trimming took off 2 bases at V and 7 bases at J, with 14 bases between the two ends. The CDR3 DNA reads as TGTGCCAGTAGTATAAGAGATAGGGTTGGTGGCTACACCTTC. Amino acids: CASSIRDRVGGYTF.

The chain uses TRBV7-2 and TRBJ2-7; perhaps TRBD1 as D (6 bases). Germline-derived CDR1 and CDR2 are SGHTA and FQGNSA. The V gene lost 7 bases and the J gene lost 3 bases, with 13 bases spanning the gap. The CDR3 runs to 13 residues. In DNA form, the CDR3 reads TGTGCCAGCACCGAGACAGGCTGCTACGAGCAGTACTTC. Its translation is CASTETGCYEQYF.

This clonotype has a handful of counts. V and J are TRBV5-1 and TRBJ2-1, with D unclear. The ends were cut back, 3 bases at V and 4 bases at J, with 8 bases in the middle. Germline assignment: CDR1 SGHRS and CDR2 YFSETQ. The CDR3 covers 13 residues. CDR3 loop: CASSSGVYNEQFF. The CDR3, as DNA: TGCGCCAGCAGCTCTGGGGTGTACAATGAGCAGTTCTTC. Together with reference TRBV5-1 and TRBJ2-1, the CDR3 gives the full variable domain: KAGVTQTPRYLIKTRGQQVTLSCSPISGHRSVSWYQQTPGQGLQFLFEYFSETQRNKGNFPGRFSGRQFSNSRSEMNVSTLELGDSALYLCASSSGVYNEQFFGPGTRLTVL.

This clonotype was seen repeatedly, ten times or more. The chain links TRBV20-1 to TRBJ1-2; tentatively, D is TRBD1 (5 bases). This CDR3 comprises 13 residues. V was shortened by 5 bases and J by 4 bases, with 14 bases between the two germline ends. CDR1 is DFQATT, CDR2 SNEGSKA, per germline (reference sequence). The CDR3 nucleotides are TGCAGTGCTGGTATCCAGGGAGGCTATGGCTACACCTTC. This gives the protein CSAGIQGGYGYTF.

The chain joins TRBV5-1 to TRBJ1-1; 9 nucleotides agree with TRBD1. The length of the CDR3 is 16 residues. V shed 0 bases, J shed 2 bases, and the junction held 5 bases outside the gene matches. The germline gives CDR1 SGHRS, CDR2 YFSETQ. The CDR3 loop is CASSLELGQGNTEAFF. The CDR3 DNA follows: TGCGCCAGCAGCTTGGAGTTGGGACAGGGTAACACTGAAGCTTTCTTT. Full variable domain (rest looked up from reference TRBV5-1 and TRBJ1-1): KAGVTQTPRYLIKTRGQQVTLSCSPISGHRSVSWYQQTPGQGLQFLFEYFSETQRNKGNFPGRFSGRQFSNSRSEMNVSTLELGDSALYLCASSLELGQGNTEAFFGQGTRLTVV.

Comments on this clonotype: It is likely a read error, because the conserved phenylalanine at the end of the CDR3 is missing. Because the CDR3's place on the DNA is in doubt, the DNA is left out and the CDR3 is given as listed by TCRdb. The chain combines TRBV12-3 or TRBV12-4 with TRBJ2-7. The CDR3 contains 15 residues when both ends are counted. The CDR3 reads CASSLADLAIYEQCL.

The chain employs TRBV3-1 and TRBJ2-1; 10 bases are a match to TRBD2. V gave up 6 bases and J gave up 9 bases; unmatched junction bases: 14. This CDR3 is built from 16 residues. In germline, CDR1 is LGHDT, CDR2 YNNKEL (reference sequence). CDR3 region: CASRASGLAGGREQFF. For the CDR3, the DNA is TGTGCCAGCAGGGCTAGCGGATTAGCGGGAGGACGTGAGCAGTTCTTC.

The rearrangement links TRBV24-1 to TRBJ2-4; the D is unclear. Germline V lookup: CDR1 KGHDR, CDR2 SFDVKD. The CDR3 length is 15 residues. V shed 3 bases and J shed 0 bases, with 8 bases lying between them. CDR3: CATSDSRGAKNIQYF. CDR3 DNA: TGTGCCACCAGTGATAGCAGAGGAGCCAAAAACATTCAGTACTTC.